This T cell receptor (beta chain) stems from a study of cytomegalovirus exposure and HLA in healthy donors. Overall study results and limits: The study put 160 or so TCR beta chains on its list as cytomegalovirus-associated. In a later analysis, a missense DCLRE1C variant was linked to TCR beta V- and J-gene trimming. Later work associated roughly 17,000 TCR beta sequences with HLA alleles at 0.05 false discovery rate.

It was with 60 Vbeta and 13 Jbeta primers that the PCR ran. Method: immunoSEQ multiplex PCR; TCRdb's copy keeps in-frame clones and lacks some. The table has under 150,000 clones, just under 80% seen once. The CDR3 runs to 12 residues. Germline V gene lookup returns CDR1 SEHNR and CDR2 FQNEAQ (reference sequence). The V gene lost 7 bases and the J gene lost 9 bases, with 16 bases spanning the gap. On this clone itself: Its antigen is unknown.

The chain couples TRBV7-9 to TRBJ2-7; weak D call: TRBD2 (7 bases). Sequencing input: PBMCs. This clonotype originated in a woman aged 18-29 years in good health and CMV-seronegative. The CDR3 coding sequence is TGTGCCAGCACCCTAATGGGAGGGGGGCAGTACTTC. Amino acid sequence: CASTLMGGGQYF.